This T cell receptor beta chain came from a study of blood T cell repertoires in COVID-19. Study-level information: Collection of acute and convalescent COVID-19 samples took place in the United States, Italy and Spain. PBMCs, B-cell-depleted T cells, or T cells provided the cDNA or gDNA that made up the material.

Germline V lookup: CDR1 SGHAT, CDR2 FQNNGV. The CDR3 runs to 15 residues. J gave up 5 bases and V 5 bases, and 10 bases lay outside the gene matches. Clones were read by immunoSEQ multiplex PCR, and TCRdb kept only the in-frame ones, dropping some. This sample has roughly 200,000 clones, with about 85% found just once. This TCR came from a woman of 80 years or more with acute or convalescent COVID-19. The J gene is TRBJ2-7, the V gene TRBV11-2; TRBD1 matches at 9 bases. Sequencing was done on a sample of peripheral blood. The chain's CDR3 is CASSPLGGQGNEQYF. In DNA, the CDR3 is TGTGCCAGCAGCCCTCTAGGGGGACAGGGAAACGAGCAGTACTTC.